This TCR beta chain is from a study of Ad26.COV2.S vaccination and SARS-CoV-2 variants. Sequenced by immunoSEQ multiplex PCR; TCRdb stores in-frame clones only, minus some. The sample lists approximately 300,000 clones, around 84% occurring once. General study points: Vaccinees reportedly had broad spike-specific CD8+ and CD4+ T cell responses.

Documented treatment: roughly 19 received Ad26.COV2.S at low or high dose, single or two shots; about 5 received placebo; per-sample allocation not given. Collection of the samples took place on day 63 after the first injection of vaccine or placebo. An 18-55-year-old adult in Boston served as donor. The shot given was an Ad26 vector that makes Wuhan-strain SARS-CoV-2 spike. CDR3 length: 15 amino acids. Germline CDR1 reads MNHEY; CDR2 reads SVGAGI. The ends were cut back, 2 bases at V and 7 bases at J, with 17 bases in the middle. On this clone itself: What it recognizes is unknown.

The source was peripheral blood, collected in a trial of Ad26.COV2.S vaccine versus placebo. V gene TRBV6-5 combines with J gene TRBJ1-1; tentatively, D is TRBD1 (5 bases). This receptor was obtained from a person aged 18 to 59 who received the Ad26.COV2.S COVID-19 vaccine or a placebo. The CDR3 coding sequence is TGTGCCAGCAGTTACCAGCGGTTTAGGGGCCATGAAGCTTTCTTT. It encodes CASSYQRFRGHEAFF.